These 31 T cell receptor beta chains were sequenced from one sample in a study of cytomegalovirus exposure and HLA in healthy donors. With 60 Vbeta and 13 Jbeta primers, the PCR was carried out. TCRdb's copy holds only in-frame clones and misses some; the assay was immunoSEQ multiplex PCR. This repertoire includes 150,000 or so clones. The sample consisted of PBMCs. These receptors were collected from a woman aged 40 to 50 in good health and CMV-seropositive.

This chain's CDR3 is CASSLVIGIGDTVVGAFF. DNA for the CDR3: TGTGCCAGCAGCTTAGTAATAGGAATAGGGGACACGGTGGTGGGAGCTTTCTTT. V usage is TRBV7-8 and J usage is TRBJ1-1, with D maybe TRBD1 (6 bases). CDR3 length: 18 residues. Germline loops: CDR1 SGHVS, CDR2 FQNEAQ. V lost 1 base and J 10 bases, leaving 28 bases between the germline ends.

V usage is TRBV11-2 and J usage is TRBJ2-2, with a weak D call TRBD2 (5 bases). The CDR3 length is 17 residues. Trimming removed 2 bases from V and 5 bases from J, with 18 bases in between. Germline lookup yields CDR1 SGHAT and CDR2 FQNNGV. The CDR3 region has the DNA TGTGCCAGCAGCTTAATAGCAGCCGGGGTCAGTACCGGGGAGCTGTTTTTT. It encodes CASSLIAAGVSTGELFF.

The chain has TRBV6-5 and TRBJ1-4; D is unclear. The germline CDR1 and CDR2 sequences are MNHEY and SVGAGI. V dropped 6 bases and J dropped 4 bases, with 9 bases sitting between them. This CDR3 is built from 13 residues. The CDR3 protein is CASSPRHNEKLFF. As DNA, the CDR3 is TGTGCCAGCAGCCCAAGACATAATGAAAAACTGTTTTTT.

The rearrangement uses TRBV9 and TRBJ1-6, with a possible D match to TRBD1 (5 bases). The CDR3 has 15 residues. Looked up from germline, CDR1 is SGDLS and CDR2 is YYNGEE. V was shortened by 0 bases and J by 7 bases, with 11 bases between the two germline ends. The CDR3 nucleotides read TGTGCCAGCAGCGTAGAAGGTGACAGAAATTCACCCCTCCACTTT. Residues: CASSVEGDRNSPLHF.

The chain uses TRBV6-6 and TRBJ2-3, with 7 bases matching TRBD1. With V trimmed by 7 bases and J by 4 bases, 11 bases remained unmatched. The CDR3 has 15 amino acids. The V gene's germline CDR1 is MNHNY and CDR2 SVGAGI (reference sequence). CDR3 sequence: CASTTGQTYPDTQYF. CDR3 nucleotides: TGTGCCAGCACTACGGGACAGACATACCCAGATACGCAGTATTTT.

Concerning this clone: The identical CDR3 is also encoded by other nucleotide sequences in the sample. The chain couples TRBV20-1 to TRBJ2-7; the D gene is possibly TRBD1 (6 bases). The CDR3 loop spans 11 amino acids. Trimming cost V 2 bases and J 12 bases, with 14 bases left between them. The V gene's germline CDR1 is DFQATT and CDR2 SNEGSKA (reference sequence). Here the CDR3 reads CSARRLDSRYF. CDR3 DNA: TGCAGTGCTAGACGGCTGGACAGCCGGTACTTC.

V usage is TRBV6-5 and J usage is TRBJ2-7; D might be TRBD2 (6 bases). The V and J ends lost 4 bases and 3 bases respectively, with 16 bases between them. CDR1 and CDR2 (germline): MNHEY, SVGAGI. The CDR3 runs to 15 residues. The DNA of the CDR3 is TGTGCCAGCAGTTTCTCCCCCGGGACTTTCTACGAGCAGTACTTC. Its translation is CASSFSPGTFYEQYF.

The gene calls are TRBV14 and TRBJ2-1, with 10 positions matching TRBD2. Germline assignment: CDR1 SGHDN and CDR2 FVKESK. The V gene end was trimmed by 0 bases and the J gene end by 8 bases; junction bases not matched to a gene: 1. The CDR3 extends over 14 amino acids. CDR3 bases: TGTGCCAGCAGCCAAGATACTAGCGGGGATGAGCAGTTCTTC. It specifies CASSQDTSGDEQFF.

The chain recombines TRBV27 with TRBJ2-7; 10 bases fit TRBD1. V lost 7 bases to trimming and J lost 5 bases; unmatched junction nucleotides: 8. CDR1 and CDR2 (germline): MNHEY, SMNVEV (reference sequence). CDR3 length equals 14 residues. The CDR3 spells CASTPGDRGHEQYF. In DNA form, the CDR3 reads TGTGCCAGCACCCCGGGGGACAGGGGTCACGAGCAGTACTTC.

This chain links TRBV5-6 with TRBJ1-2; D might be TRBD1 (6 bases). The CDR3 has 15 residues. Trimming shortened V by 2 bases and J by 14 bases, and 25 bases separated the two germline ends. CDR1 and CDR2 from the germline V gene are SGHDT and YYEEEE. The CDR3 loop reads CASSFGAQGLTPPTF. CDR3 DNA: TGTGCCAGCAGCTTCGGTGCACAGGGATTAACCCCGCCTACCTTC.

The chain has TRBV7-2 and TRBJ2-1; 7 bases are shared with TRBD2. Germline trimming cut 6 bases from V and 7 bases from J; bases unmatched to any gene: 12. From germline, CDR1 is SGHTA and CDR2 FQGNSA. CDR3 length: 15 residues. The CDR3 sequence: CASSQMGGPINEQFF. CDR3 in DNA: TGTGCCAGCAGTCAGATGGGAGGGCCGATAAATGAGCAGTTCTTC.

The rearrangement links TRBV25-1 to TRBJ2-7, with D possibly being TRBD1 (5 bases). Germline-derived CDR1 and CDR2 are MGHDK and SYGVNS. This CDR3 contains 15 residues. Between the trimmed V and J ends, which lost 2 bases and 2 bases, there was a span of 13 bases. CDR3 loop: CASSESGRAPYEQYF. In nucleotides, the CDR3 is TGTGCCAGCAGTGAAAGTGGCAGGGCACCCTACGAGCAGTACTTC.

V usage is TRBV5-1 and J usage is TRBJ2-7, with 7 bases fitting TRBD2. V was pared by 3 bases and J by 3 bases, with 6 bases of the junction left unmatched. Germline-derived CDR1 and CDR2 are SGHRS and YFSETQ. CDR3 length: 14 residues. The CDR3 nucleotides are TGCGCCAGCAGCTCCTTCCCGGGAGGCTACGAGCAGTACTTC. Amino acid sequence: CASSSFPGGYEQYF.

The CDR3 sequence is CASSARQGTRNEQFF. The DNA for the CDR3 is TGCGCCAGCAGCGCCCGACAGGGGACCCGAAATGAGCAGTTCTTC. The chain combines TRBV5-1 with TRBJ2-1; 8 bases match TRBD1. The length of the CDR3 is 15 residues. CDR1 is SGHRS, CDR2 YFSETQ, per germline. V shed 4 bases, J shed 7 bases, and the junction held 10 bases outside the gene matches. Looking up the rest from reference TRBV5-1 and TRBJ2-1 gives the full variable domain: KAGVTQTPRYLIKTRGQQVTLSCSPISGHRSVSWYQQTPGQGLQFLFEYFSETQRNKGNFPGRFSGRQFSNSRSEMNVSTLELGDSALYLCASSARQGTRNEQFFGPGTRLTVL.

This rearrangement joins TRBV30 to TRBJ2-1; no definite D call. CDR1 is GTSNPN and CDR2 is SVGIG in the germline V gene (reference sequence). V was cut by 1 base and J by 8 bases, with 12 bases left in between. The CDR3 is 13 residues long. In DNA, the CDR3 is TGTGCCTGGAGTGAAACTCCGTCGCATGAGCAGTTCTTC. Translation gives CAWSETPSHEQFF.

V and J are TRBV5-6 and TRBJ1-4; no clear D gene. CDR3 length: 14 amino acids. From germline, CDR1 is SGHDT and CDR2 YYEEEE. V shed 4 bases and J shed 0 bases, with 7 bases lying between them. CDR3 region: CASSPIATNEKLFF. CDR3 nucleotide sequence: TGTGCCAGCAGCCCTATTGCAACTAATGAAAAACTGTTTTTT.

This chain joins TRBV2 and TRBJ2-7, with a tentative D call TRBD2 (5 bases). V lost 6 bases to trimming and J lost 0 bases, with 12 bases between them. The CDR3 contains 14 residues. From germline, CDR1 is SNHLY and CDR2 FYNNEI. The CDR3 coding sequence is TGTGCCAGCAGGCGGACGGGAAGCTCCTACGAGCAGTACTTC. It translates to CASRRTGSSYEQYF.

The chain carries TRBV5-1 and TRBJ2-5; perhaps TRBD1 as D (6 bases). Per germline, CDR1 SGHRS and CDR2 YFSETQ. Deletions cut 5 bases from V and 4 bases from J, with 15 bases between. The CDR3 has 14 amino acids. The CDR3 nucleotides read TGCGCCAGCAGGACTACAGGGTGGGGAGAGACCCAGTACTTC. Protein: CASRTTGWGETQYF. Combining the CDR3 with reference TRBV5-1 and TRBJ2-5 gives the whole variable domain KAGVTQTPRYLIKTRGQQVTLSCSPISGHRSVSWYQQTPGQGLQFLFEYFSETQRNKGNFPGRFSGRQFSNSRSEMNVSTLELGDSALYLCASRTTGWGETQYFGPGTRLLVL.

The rearrangement links TRBV5-4 to TRBJ2-7; D might be TRBD1 (5 bases). Trimming left V 4 bases short and J 4 bases short, with 9 bases between. The CDR3 is made up of 12 amino acids. Germline CDR1 is SGHNT and CDR2 is YYREEE (reference sequence). The CDR3 coding sequence is TGTGCCAGCAGCAGCGACAGTTACGAGCAGTACTTC. It codes for CASSSDSYEQYF.

The CDR3 is CAIKRSNEQFF. For the CDR3, the DNA is TGTGCCATCAAACGGAGCAATGAGCAGTTCTTC. The chain uses TRBV2 and TRBJ2-1; D call uncertain. V lost 10 bases to trimming and J lost 6 bases, with 10 bases between them. Germline V gene lookup returns CDR1 SNHLY and CDR2 FYNNEI. The CDR3 covers 11 residues.

V gene TRBV6-1 combines with J gene TRBJ2-7; D is undetermined. V was pared by 0 bases and J by 3 bases, with 9 bases between. CDR1 MNHNS and CDR2 SASEGT come from the germline V gene. This CDR3 comprises 14 residues. CDR3 protein: CASSEAWADYEQYF. DNA of the CDR3: TGTGCCAGCAGTGAAGCCTGGGCCGACTACGAGCAGTACTTC.

This chain links TRBV30 with TRBJ2-7; weak D call: TRBD2 (5 bases). V was cut by 4 bases and J by 0 bases, with 13 bases left in between. There are 14 residues in the CDR3. Germline values: CDR1 GTSNPN, CDR2 SVGIG (reference sequence). The CDR3 is CAWTARRTSYEQYF. CDR3 DNA: TGTGCCTGGACGGCCAGGAGGACCTCCTACGAGCAGTACTTC.

This rearrangement joins TRBV7-2 to TRBJ2-1, with 9 positions matching TRBD2. The V and J ends lost 2 bases and 7 bases, in that order; junction bases with no gene match: 3. The CDR3 is 14 residues long. CDR1 and CDR2 from the germline V gene are SGHTA and FQGNSA. CDR3 sequence reads: CASSLLAGRNEQFF. The CDR3 bases are TGTGCCAGCAGCTTACTAGCGGGAAGGAATGAGCAGTTCTTC.

The chain combines TRBV7-2 with TRBJ1-2, with 9 bases matching TRBD1. J lost 5 bases, V lost 1 base, and 5 bases had no gene match. CDR3 size: 15 residues. The germline V gene encodes CDR1 SGHTA and CDR2 FQGNSA. In DNA, the CDR3 is TGTGCCAGCAGCTTAGTGGGGACAGGGTTTTATGGCTACACCTTC. The encoded protein is CASSLVGTGFYGYTF.

This chain joins TRBV19 and TRBJ2-2, with D possibly being TRBD1 (6 bases). CDR3 length equals 13 residues. Germline V gene sequence: CDR1 LNHDA, CDR2 SQIVND (reference sequence). Trimming took 5 bases from V and 5 from J, leaving 9 bases between them. CDR3 sequence (DNA): TGTGCCAGTAGTTCTAGGGGGACCGGGGAGCTGTTTTTT. This encodes CASSSRGTGELFF.

The chain carries TRBV5-8 and TRBJ2-1; weak D call: TRBD1 (5 bases). The germline gives CDR1 SGHTS, CDR2 YDEGEE. The V end lost 4 bases, the J end lost 3 bases, and 17 bases lay between the germline ends. This CDR3 is 16 amino acids long. The CDR3 bases are TGTGCCAGCAGCCCTGTTCGTGGGGCTTTCTACAATGAGCAGTTCTTC. It specifies CASSPVRGAFYNEQFF.

The chain recombines TRBV5-1 with TRBJ1-1, with a weak D call TRBD1 (5 bases). The germline V and J ends were trimmed by 4 bases and 1 base, with 11 bases remaining between them. This CDR3 contains 14 residues. Per germline, CDR1 SGHRS and CDR2 YFSETQ. The CDR3 here is CASSLGRANTEAFF. The CDR3 nucleotides are TGCGCCAGCAGCCTGGGCAGGGCGAACACTGAAGCTTTCTTT. Together with reference TRBV5-1 and TRBJ1-1, the CDR3 gives the full variable domain: KAGVTQTPRYLIKTRGQQVTLSCSPISGHRSVSWYQQTPGQGLQFLFEYFSETQRNKGNFPGRFSGRQFSNSRSEMNVSTLELGDSALYLCASSLGRANTEAFFGQGTRLTVV.

J is TRBJ2-1 and V is TRBV6-5, with 9 nucleotides matching TRBD2. Germline V CDR1 and CDR2: MNHEY, SVGAGI. This CDR3 contains 13 residues. With 7 bases clipped from V and 6 bases from J, the junction kept 4 bases outside the gene matches. CDR3 nucleotide sequence: TGTGCCAGCATAGCGGGAGCTTCCAATGAGCAGTTCTTC. Protein: CASIAGASNEQFF.

The rearrangement uses TRBV4-1 and TRBJ2-7; 7 bases agree with TRBD1. V lost 0 bases to trimming and J lost 2 bases; unmatched junction nucleotides: 7. The CDR3 consists of 16 residues. The germline CDR1 and CDR2 sequences are MGHRA and YSYEKL. The CDR3 bases are TGCGCCAGCAGCCAAGAAGTAGGACAGGAGACCTACGAGCAGTACTTC. It specifies CASSQEVGQETYEQYF.

This sequence joins TRBV9 and TRBJ2-1, with 16 bases identical to TRBD2. Germline values: CDR1 SGDLS, CDR2 YYNGEE. The V and J ends lost 4 bases and 8 bases, in that order; junction bases with no gene match: 6. CDR3 size: 16 residues. CDR3 sequence: CASSPGTSGRADEQFF. CDR3 sequence (DNA): TGTGCCAGCAGCCCCGGGACTAGCGGGAGGGCCGATGAGCAGTTCTTC.

J is TRBJ2-7 and V is TRBV7-9, with D perhaps TRBD2 (6 bases). The V end was cut by 10 bases, the J end by 5 bases, with 9 bases between. From germline, CDR1 is SEHNR and CDR2 FQNEAQ (reference sequence). This CDR3 has 10 residues. CDR3 bases: TGTGCCACCGGGGGAAACGAGCAGTACTTC. Translated: CATGGNEQYF.